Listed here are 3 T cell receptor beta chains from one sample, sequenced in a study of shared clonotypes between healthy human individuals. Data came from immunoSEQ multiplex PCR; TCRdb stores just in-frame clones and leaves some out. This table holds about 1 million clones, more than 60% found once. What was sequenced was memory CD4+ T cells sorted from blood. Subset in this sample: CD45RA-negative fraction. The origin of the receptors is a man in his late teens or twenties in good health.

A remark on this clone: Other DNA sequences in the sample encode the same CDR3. DNA of the CDR3: TGTGCCAGCAGCCGAAGCACAGATACGCAGTATTTT. Translated, it gives CASSRSTDTQYF. The rearrangement uses TRBV27 and TRBJ2-3; no clear D. The CDR3 contains 12 residues. Trimming removed 6 bases from V and 0 bases from J, with 4 bases in between. Looked up from germline, CDR1 is MNHEY and CDR2 is SMNVEV (reference sequence).

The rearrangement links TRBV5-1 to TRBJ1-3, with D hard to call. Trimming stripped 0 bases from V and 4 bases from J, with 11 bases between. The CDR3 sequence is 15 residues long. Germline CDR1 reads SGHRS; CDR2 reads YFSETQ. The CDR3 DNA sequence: TGCGCCAGCAGCTTGGCCGGTGGAGGAGGAAACACCATATATTTT. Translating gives CASSLAGGGGNTIYF.

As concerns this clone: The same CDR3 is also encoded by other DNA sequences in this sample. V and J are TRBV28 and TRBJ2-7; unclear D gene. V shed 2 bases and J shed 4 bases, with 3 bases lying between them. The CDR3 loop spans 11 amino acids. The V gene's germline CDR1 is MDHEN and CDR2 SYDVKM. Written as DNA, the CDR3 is TGTGCCAGCAGTTTAGGGTACGAGCAGTACTTC. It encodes CASSLGYEQYF.